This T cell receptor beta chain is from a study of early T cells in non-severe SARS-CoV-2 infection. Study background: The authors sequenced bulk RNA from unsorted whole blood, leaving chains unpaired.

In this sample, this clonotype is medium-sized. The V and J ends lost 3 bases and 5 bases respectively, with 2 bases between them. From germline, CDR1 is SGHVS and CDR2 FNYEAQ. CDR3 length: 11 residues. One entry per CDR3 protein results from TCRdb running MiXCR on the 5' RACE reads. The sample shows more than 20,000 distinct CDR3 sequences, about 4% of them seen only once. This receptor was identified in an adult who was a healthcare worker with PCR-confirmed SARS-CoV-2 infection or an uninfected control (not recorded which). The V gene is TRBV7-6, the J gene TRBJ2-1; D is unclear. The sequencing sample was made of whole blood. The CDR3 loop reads CASSFNNEQFF. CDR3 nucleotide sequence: TGTGCCAGCAGCTTCAACAATGAGCAGTTCTTC.